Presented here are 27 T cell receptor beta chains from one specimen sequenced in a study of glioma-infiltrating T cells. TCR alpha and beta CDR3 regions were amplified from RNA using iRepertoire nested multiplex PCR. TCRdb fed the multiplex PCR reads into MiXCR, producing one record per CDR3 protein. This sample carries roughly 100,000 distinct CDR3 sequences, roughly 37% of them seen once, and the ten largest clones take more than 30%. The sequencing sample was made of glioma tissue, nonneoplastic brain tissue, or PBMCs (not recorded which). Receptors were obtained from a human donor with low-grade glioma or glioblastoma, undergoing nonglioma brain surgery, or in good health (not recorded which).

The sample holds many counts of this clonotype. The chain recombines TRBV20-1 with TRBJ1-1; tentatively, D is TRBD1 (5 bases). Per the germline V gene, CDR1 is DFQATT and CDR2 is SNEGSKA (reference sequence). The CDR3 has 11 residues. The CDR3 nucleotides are TGCGGCGGGGACCGTCCACCGGAAGCTTTCTTT. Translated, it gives CGGDRPPEAFF.

CDR3 amino acids: CASSLGSSTGSGNTIYF. CDR3 sequence (DNA): TGCGCCAGCAGCTTGGGATCTTCGACAGGCTCCGGAAACACCATATATTTT. This chain connects TRBV5-1 to TRBJ1-3; D possibly corresponds to TRBD1 (6 bases). Germline V lookup: CDR1 SGHRS, CDR2 YFSETQ. Trimming took off 0 bases at V and 4 bases at J, with 17 bases between the two ends. The CDR3 is 17 amino acids.

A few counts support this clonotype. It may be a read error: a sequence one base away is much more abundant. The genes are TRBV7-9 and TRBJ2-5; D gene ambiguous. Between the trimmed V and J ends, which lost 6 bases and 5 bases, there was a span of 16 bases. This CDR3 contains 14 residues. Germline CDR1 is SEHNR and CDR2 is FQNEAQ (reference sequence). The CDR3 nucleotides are TGTGCCAGCAGTATATTCGACCCCGCCGAGACCCAGTACTTC. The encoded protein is CASSIFDPAETQYF.

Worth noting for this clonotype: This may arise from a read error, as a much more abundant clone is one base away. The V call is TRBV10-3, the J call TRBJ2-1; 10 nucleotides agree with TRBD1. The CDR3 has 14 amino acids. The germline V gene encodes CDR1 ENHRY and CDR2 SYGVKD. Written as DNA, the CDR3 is TGTGCCATCAGTAGAGGACAGGGGGGGAATGAGCAGTCCTTC. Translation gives CAISRGQGGNEQSF.

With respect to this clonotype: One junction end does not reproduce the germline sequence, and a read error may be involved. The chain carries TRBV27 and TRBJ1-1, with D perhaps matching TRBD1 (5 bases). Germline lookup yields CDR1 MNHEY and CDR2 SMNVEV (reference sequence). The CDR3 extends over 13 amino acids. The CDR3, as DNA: TGTGCCAGCAGTCGGGACGGACGTTTTGGAGCCCTCTTT. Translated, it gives CASSRDGRFGALF.

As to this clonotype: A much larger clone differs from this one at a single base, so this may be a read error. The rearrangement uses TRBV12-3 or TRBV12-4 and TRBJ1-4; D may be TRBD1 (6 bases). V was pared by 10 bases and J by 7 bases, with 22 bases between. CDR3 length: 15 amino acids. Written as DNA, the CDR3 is TGTGCCACCTCTTCCTTCGGGGGGGCTAGTGAAAAACTGTTTTTT. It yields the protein CATSSFGGASEKLFF.

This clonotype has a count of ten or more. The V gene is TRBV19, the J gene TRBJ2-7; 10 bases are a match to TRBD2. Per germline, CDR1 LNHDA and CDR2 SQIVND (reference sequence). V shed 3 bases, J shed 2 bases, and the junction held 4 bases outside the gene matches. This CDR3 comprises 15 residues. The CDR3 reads CASSIGLAEAYEQYF. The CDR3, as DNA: TGTGCCAGTAGTATCGGACTAGCGGAGGCCTACGAGCAGTACTTC.

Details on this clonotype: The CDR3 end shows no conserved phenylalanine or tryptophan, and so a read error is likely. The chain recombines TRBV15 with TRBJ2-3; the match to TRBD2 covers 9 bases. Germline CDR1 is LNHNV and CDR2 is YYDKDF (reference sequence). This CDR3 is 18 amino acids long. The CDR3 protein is CDTSRDTLAGTPTDTQYS. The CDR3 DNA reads TGTGACACCAGCAGAGATACCCTAGCGGGAACACCCACAGATACGCAGTATTCT.

CDR3 residues: CSVEETGWAKEQYF. CDR3 coding DNA: TGCAGCGTTGAAGAGACGGGGTGGGCTAAAGAGCAGTACTTC. The chain uses TRBV29-1 and TRBJ2-7, with D possibly matching TRBD2 (5 bases). Germline values: CDR1 SQVTM, CDR2 ANQGSEA. The V end was cut by 0 bases, the J end by 7 bases, with 16 bases between. The length of the CDR3 is 14 residues.

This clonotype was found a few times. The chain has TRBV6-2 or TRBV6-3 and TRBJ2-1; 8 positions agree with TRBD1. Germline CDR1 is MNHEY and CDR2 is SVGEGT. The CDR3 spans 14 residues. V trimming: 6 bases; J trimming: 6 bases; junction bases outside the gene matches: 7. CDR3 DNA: TGTGCCAGCAGGGCAGGACAGGGCCTCAATGAGCAGTTCTTC. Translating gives CASRAGQGLNEQFF.

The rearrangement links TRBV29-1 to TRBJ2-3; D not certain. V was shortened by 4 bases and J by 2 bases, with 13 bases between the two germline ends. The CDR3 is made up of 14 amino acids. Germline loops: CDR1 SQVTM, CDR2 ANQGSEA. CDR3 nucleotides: TGCAGCGTTGGCTGGAACAGTAACACAGATACGCAGTATTTT. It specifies CSVGWNSNTDTQYF.

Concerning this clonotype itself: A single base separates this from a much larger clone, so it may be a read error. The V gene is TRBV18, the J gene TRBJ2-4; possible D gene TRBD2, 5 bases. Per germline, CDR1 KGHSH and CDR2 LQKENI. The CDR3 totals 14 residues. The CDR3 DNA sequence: TGTGCCAGCTCACCTTCAGCGACTAATAACATTCAGCACTTC. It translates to CASSPSATNNIQHF.

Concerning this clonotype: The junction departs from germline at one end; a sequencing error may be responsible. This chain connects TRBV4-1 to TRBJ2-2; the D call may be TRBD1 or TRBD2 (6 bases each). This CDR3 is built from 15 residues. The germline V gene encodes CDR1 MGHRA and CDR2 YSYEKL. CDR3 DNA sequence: TGCGCCAGCAGTTTATCCAGGGGAAGGACCGGGGGGCTGTTTTTT. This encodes CASSLSRGRTGGLFF.

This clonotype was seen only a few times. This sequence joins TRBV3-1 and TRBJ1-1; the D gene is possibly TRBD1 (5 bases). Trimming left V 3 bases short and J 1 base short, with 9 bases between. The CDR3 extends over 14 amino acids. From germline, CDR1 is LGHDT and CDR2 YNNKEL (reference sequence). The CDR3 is CASSHGGANTEAFF. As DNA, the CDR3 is TGTGCCAGCAGCCACGGGGGAGCGAACACTGAAGCTTTCTTT.

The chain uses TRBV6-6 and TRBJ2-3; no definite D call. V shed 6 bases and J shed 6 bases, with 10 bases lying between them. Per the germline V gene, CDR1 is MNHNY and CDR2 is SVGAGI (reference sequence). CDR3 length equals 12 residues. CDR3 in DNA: TGTGCCAGCAGGGACCAACCGGATACGCAGTATTTT. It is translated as CASRDQPDTQYF.

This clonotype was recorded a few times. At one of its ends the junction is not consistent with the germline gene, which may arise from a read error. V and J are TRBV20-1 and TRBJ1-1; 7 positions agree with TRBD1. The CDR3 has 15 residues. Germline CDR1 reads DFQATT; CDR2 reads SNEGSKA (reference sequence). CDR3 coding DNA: TGCAGTGCTAGACCGGACAGGCGCATGAACAATGAAGCTTTCTTT. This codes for CSARPDRRMNNEAFF.

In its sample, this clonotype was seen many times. CDR3 in amino acids: CASSLTSGNTIYF. In nucleotides, the CDR3 is TGTGCCAGCAGCCTTACCTCTGGAAACACCATATATTTT. V is TRBV19 and J is TRBJ1-3, with D uncertain. The V gene lost 9 bases and the J gene lost 0 bases, with 9 bases spanning the gap. Germline V lookup: CDR1 LNHDA, CDR2 SQIVND (reference sequence). This CDR3 has 13 residues.

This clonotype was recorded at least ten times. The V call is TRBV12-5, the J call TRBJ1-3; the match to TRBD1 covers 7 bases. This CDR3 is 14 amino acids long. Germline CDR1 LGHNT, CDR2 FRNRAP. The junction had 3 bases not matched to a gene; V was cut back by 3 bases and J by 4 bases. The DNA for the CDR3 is TGTGCTAGTGGTTTCCCAGGGGGAGGAAACACCATATATTTT. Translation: CASGFPGGGNTIYF.

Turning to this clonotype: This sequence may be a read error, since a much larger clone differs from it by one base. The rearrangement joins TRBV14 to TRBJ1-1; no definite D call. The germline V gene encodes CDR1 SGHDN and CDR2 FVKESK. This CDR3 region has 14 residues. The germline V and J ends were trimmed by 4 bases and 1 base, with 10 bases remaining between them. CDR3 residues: CASSPQIGNTEAFF. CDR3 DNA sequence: TGTGCCAGCAGCCCCCAAATTGGGAACACTGAAGCTTTCTTT.

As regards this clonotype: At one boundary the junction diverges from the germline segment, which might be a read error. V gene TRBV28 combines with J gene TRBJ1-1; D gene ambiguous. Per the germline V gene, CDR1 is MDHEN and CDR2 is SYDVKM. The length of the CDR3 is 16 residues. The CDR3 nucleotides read TGTGCCAGCAGAGTTTTGGGCCTAAGTGGAAACACTGAAGCTTCCTTT. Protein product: CASRVLGLSGNTEASF.

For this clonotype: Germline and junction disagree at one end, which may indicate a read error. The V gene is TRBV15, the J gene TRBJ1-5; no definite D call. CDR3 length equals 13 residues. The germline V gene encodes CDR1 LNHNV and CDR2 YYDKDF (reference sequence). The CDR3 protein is CPTSRDDGQPQHF. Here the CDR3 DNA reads TGCCCCACCAGCAGAGATGACGGACAGCCCCAGCATTTT.

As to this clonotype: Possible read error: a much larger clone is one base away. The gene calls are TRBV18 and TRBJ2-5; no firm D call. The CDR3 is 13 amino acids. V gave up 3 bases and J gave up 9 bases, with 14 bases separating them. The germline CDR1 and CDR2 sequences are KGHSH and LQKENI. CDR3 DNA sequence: TGTGCCAGCTCACCCGGACCTGGAAAGGCCCAGTACTTC. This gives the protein CASSPGPGKAQYF.

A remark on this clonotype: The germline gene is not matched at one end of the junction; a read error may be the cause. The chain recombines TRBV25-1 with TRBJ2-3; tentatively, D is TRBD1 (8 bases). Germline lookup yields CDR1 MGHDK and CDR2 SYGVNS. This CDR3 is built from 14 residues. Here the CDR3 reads CASSTTGGADTPYF. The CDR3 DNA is TGTGCCAGCAGTACAACAGGGGGGGCAGATACGCCGTATTTT.

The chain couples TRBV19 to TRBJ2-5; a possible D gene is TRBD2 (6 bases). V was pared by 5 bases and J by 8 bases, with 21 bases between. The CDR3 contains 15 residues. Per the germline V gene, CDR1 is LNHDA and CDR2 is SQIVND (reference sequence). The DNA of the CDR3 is TGTGCCAGTAGTCTGGAGGTGGGGAGACTAGATACCCAGTACTTC. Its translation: CASSLEVGRLDTQYF. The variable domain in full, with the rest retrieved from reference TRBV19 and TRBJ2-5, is DGGITQSPKYLFRKEGQNVTLSCEQNLNHDAMYWYRQDPGQGLRLIYYSQIVNDFQKGDIAEGYSVSREKKESFPLTVTSAQKNPTAFYLCASSLEVGRLDTQYFGPGTRLLVL.

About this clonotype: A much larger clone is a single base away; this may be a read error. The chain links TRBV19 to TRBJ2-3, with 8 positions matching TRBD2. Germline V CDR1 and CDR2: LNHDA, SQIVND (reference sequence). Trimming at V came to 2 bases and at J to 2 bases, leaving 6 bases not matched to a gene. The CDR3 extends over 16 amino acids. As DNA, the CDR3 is TGTGCCAGTAGTATATCGCTCGGGGGGGCCACAGATACGCAGTATTTT. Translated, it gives CASSISLGGATDTQYF.

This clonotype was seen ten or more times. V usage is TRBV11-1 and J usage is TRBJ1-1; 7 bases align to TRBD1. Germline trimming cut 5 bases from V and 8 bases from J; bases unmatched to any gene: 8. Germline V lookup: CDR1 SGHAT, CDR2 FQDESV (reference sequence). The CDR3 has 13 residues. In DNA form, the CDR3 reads TGTGCCAGCAGCCAGATGGGACAGCCGGAAGCTTTCTTT. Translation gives CASSQMGQPEAFF.

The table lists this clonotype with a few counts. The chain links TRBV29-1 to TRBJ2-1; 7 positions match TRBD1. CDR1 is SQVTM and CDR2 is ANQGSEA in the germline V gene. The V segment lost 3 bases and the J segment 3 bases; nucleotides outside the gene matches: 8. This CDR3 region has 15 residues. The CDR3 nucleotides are TGCAGCGTTGATAGGCCGCCAGGGGGCTACAATGAGCAGTTCTTC. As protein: CSVDRPPGGYNEQFF.